This is a list of T cell receptor beta chains from one sample in a study of cytomegalovirus exposure and HLA in healthy donors. Repertoires were generated with immunoSEQ multiplex PCR, while TCRdb's copy carries only in-frame clones and drops some. This sample has 200,000 to 250,000 clones; roughly four fifths occur once, and the top ten carry about 0.6%. Input material: PBMCs. These receptors were taken from a woman aged 40 to 50 in good health and CMV-seronegative. Both conserved end residues are part of each CDR3. Each record gives: D gene, V gene, J gene, clone size, CDR3 DNA, CDR3 protein. D genes are given only for firm matches. Clone size is given for some rows only: seen once, a few or many times, or a class if the clone is expanded.

NA	TRBV11-3	TRBJ1-1	NA	TGTGCCAGCAGCTTGGGCAGAGGGGACTCTGAAGCTTTCTTT	CASSLGRGDSEAFF
TRBD1	TRBV7-6	TRBJ2-5	NA	TGTGCCAGCAGCTTCCCTCGGACAGGGGGCGTTAAGACCCAGTACTTC	CASSFPRTGGVKTQYF
NA	TRBV7-8	TRBJ2-3	NA	TGTGCCAGCAGCTTAGTTTCTGATACGCAGTATTTT	CASSLVSDTQYF
TRBD2	TRBV19	TRBJ2-5	NA	TGTGCCAGTAGTATTACGAGGCGGGGGGGCATCAGAGAGACCCAGTACTTC	CASSITRRGGIRETQYF
NA	TRBV9	TRBJ2-2	NA	TGTGCCAGCAGCGCGACAGGGAGGGGGGAGCTGTTTTTT	CASSATGRGELFF
TRBD1	TRBV29-1	TRBJ1-2	NA	TGCAGCGTTGGTAAAGGACAGGGGGCTGGAGGCTACACCTTC	CSVGKGQGAGGYTF
NA	TRBV28	TRBJ1-5	NA	TGTGCCAGTACCCCTCAGGGGATAGGTCAGCCCCAGCATTTT	CASTPQGIGQPQHF
NA	TRBV9	TRBJ2-5	once	TGTGCCAGCAGCCCCGGAGGAAGGGCAGGAGAGACCCAGTACTTC	CASSPGGRAGETQYF
NA	TRBV7-2	TRBJ1-5	NA	TGTGCCAGCAGCTCCCGGCAAGGGGATCAGCCCCAGCATTTT	CASSSRQGDQPQHF
NA	TRBV19	TRBJ1-2	NA	TGTGCCAGTAGCCCCCAGGGACAAAGAGGTTACACCTTC	CASSPQGQRGYTF
NA	TRBV5-1	TRBJ2-3	NA	TGCGCCAGCAGCGAGGAAAGGGGCGCTAGGGGCCAAGATACGCAGTATTTT	CASSEERGARGQDTQYF
NA	TRBV6-5	TRBJ2-2	NA	TGTGCCAGCATCAACGGGGACTTTACCGGGGAGCTGTTTTTT	CASINGDFTGELFF
NA	TRBV7-8	TRBJ2-6	NA	TGTGCCAGCAGAATACAGGGATTTGGGGCCAACGTCCTGACTTTC	CASRIQGFGANVLTF
NA	TRBV14	TRBJ2-2	once	TGTGCCAGCAGCCCCGCCCTCAGGGGAAACACCGGGGAGCTGTTTTTT	CASSPALRGNTGELFF
TRBD1	TRBV12-5	TRBJ1-1	NA	TGTGCTAGTGGTTTAATAAAGACAGGGGAAGAGGACACTGAAGCTTTCTTT	CASGLIKTGEEDTEAFF
TRBD2	TRBV30	TRBJ2-6	NA	TGTGCCTGGAGTGTACCTCTGACTAGCGGGGGTTTTGGGGCCAACGTCCTGACTTTC	CAWSVPLTSGGFGANVLTF
NA	TRBV11-1	TRBJ2-7	NA	TGTGCCAGCAGCCAACGGACCACCGAGGGCTACGAGCAGTACTTC	CASSQRTTEGYEQYF
TRBD1	TRBV7-9	TRBJ1-1	NA	TGTGCCAGCAGCTTAGGGGGACAGGGTCTCCAAGCTTTCTTT	CASSLGGQGLQAFF
NA	TRBV11-2	TRBJ1-5	once	TGTGCCAGCAGCTCAGGGTTCCAGCCCCAGCATTTT	CASSSGFQPQHF
TRBD1	TRBV15	TRBJ2-7	NA	TGTGCCACCAGCCCCCTGGCAGGGGGAATCTACGAGCAGTACTTC	CATSPLAGGIYEQYF
TRBD1	TRBV18	TRBJ2-5	NA	TGTGCCAGCTCACCTCAGGGGGCCGTAGAGACCCAGTACTTC	CASSPQGAVETQYF
NA	TRBV14	TRBJ1-2	NA	TGTGCCAGCAGCCTTCTCCGACAGGTTGGAGATGGCTACACCTTC	CASSLLRQVGDGYTF
TRBD2	TRBV9	TRBJ2-1	NA	TGTGCCAGCAGCGCCAGTGGTAGCGGGGGGGCAGATGAGCAGTTCTTC	CASSASGSGGADEQFF
TRBD1	TRBV27	TRBJ1-5	once	TGTGCCAGCCGACAGGGCCCTAGCAATCAGCCCCAGCATTTT	CASRQGPSNQPQHF
NA	TRBV2	TRBJ2-1	few	TGTGCCAGCAGACGAGAATATAACAATGAGCAGTTCTTC	CASRREYNNEQFF
NA	TRBV11-3	TRBJ2-1	once	TGTGCCAGCAGTCCCGGACAGGAGGGGAGGAATGAGCAGTTCTTC	CASSPGQEGRNEQFF
TRBD1	TRBV2	TRBJ1-1	NA	TGTGCCAGCACTGAAACACCGGGACAGGGGGCTAGGCAAGCTTTCTTT	CASTETPGQGARQAFF
TRBD1	TRBV11-2	TRBJ2-3	NA	TGTGCCAGCACGGACCGGGACAGGATGGGTGATACGCAGTATTTT	CASTDRDRMGDTQYF
NA	TRBV7-2	TRBJ1-5	NA	TGTGCCAGCAGCTCGGACAACAATCAGCCCCAGCATTTT	CASSSDNNQPQHF
NA	TRBV7-9	TRBJ2-1	once	TGTGCCAGCAGCCCACTAAAGGGGATAAAATACAATGAGCAGTTCTTC	CASSPLKGIKYNEQFF
TRBD1	TRBV27	TRBJ2-7	NA	TGTGCCAGCAGTTTTTCCGTAGGGGACAGTCCCTACGAGCAGTACTTC	CASSFSVGDSPYEQYF
TRBD2	TRBV19	TRBJ2-5	NA	TGTGCCAGTAATAGTCTTAGCGGGGGTGAGACCCAGTACTTC	CASNSLSGGETQYF
TRBD1	TRBV18	TRBJ2-5	once	TGTGCCAGCTCACCCCTCGGGACAGGGGGCAAAGAGACCCAGTACTTC	CASSPLGTGGKETQYF
TRBD1	TRBV7-3	TRBJ1-2	NA	TGTGCCAGCAGCATACAGGGGTTTGGCTACACCTTC	CASSIQGFGYTF
NA	TRBV4-2	TRBJ1-6	few	TGTGCCAGCAGCCAAGCTGCGGCAGGGGAGTATTCACCCCTCCACTTT	CASSQAAAGEYSPLHF
TRBD1	TRBV28	TRBJ1-6	NA	TGTGCCAGCAGTCCCGGGACAGGGCTCTCACCCCTCCACTTT	CASSPGTGLSPLHF
NA	TRBV21-1	TRBJ1-6	NA	TGTGCCAGCAGCCAATCGAAAAGCCACTCGAGCTCCTATAATTCACCCCTCCACTTT	CASSQSKSHSSSYNSPLHF
NA	TRBV28	TRBJ1-1	NA	TGTGCCAGCAGTTTATCCCCGGAGGGGACTGAAGCTTTCTTT	CASSLSPEGTEAFF